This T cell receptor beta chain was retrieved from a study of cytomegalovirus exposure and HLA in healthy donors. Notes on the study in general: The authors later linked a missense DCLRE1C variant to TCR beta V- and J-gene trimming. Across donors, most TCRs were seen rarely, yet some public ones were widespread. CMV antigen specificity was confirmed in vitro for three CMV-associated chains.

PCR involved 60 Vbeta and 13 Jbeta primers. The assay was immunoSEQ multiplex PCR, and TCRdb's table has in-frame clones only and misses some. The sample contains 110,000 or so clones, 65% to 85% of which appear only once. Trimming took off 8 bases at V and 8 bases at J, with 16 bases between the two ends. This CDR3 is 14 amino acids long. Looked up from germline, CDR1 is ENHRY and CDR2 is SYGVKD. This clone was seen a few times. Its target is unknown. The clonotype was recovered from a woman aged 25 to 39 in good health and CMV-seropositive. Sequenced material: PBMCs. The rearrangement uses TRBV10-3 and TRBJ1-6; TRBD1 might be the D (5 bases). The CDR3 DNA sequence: TGTGCCATCGCCCTCGGGACTGCTGATTCACCCCTCCACTTT. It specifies CAIALGTADSPLHF.